This T cell receptor (beta chain) emerged from a study of T cells in Graves' hyperthyroidism and ophthalmopathy. Amplification yielded TCR beta CDR3 regions, with RNA transcripts as the source. Carried out on the TCR CDR3, a first-round RT-PCR used the HTBI primer set. TCRdb re-called the multiplex PCR reads through MiXCR, storing one row per CDR3 protein. The sample carries approximately 360,000 distinct CDR3 sequences, less than 20% recorded once. The V gene end was trimmed by 3 bases and the J gene end by 4 bases; junction bases not matched to a gene: 8. The length of the CDR3 is 15 residues. CDR1 MGHRA and CDR2 YSYEKL come from the germline V gene.

The chain employs TRBV4-1 and TRBJ2-7, with TRBD1 identical over 8 bases. The sequenced material came from blood. This clonotype was obtained from a young woman with Graves' hyperthyroidism that later progressed to Graves' ophthalmopathy. CDR3 nucleotides: TGCGCCAGCAGCCAGCCTCAGGGGGCTTTATACGAGCAGTACTTC. Translating it yields CASSQPQGALYEQYF.